A single sample gave rise to the 17 T cell receptor beta chains below, sequenced in a study of Ad26.COV2.S vaccination and SARS-CoV-2 variants. TCRdb keeps only in-frame clones here, not all; method: immunoSEQ multiplex PCR. The table has around 300,000 clones, more than 85% seen once. Regarding treatment: 19 received Ad26.COV2.S at low or high dose, single or two shots; five or six received placebo; per-sample allocation not given. Sample collection was performed on day 63 after the first vaccine or placebo injection. This specimen was peripheral blood, taken in a trial of Ad26.COV2.S vaccine versus placebo. These receptors came from a person between 18 and 59 years old who received the Ad26.COV2.S COVID-19 vaccine or a placebo.

Here the CDR3 reads CASSPGLLGDYEQYF. In DNA form, the CDR3 reads TGTGCCAGCAGCCCAGGACTATTAGGAGACTACGAGCAGTACTTC. The chain uses TRBV7-8 and TRBJ2-7, with a possible D match to TRBD2 (6 bases). The V end lost 5 bases, the J end lost 3 bases, and 17 bases lay between the germline ends. Germline CDR1 and CDR2: SGHVS and FQNEAQ. CDR3 size: 15 residues.

Turning to this clone: One end of the junction fails to match germline, which may point to a read error. The rearrangement links TRBV28 to TRBJ2-4, with a possible D match to TRBD1 (6 bases). Germline V gene data show CDR1 as MDHEN and CDR2 as SYDVKM. This CDR3 is 18 amino acids long. The CDR3 DNA is TGTACCAGCAGTGCCCTAAAGGGGGACGCTCTGGGCAAAAACATTCAGTACTTC. Translated: CTSSALKGDALGKNIQYF.

The chain employs TRBV7-9 and TRBJ2-7; D gene uncertain. V lost 1 base, J lost 7 bases, and 8 bases lay in between. Germline-derived CDR1 and CDR2 are SEHNR and FQNEAQ (reference sequence). The CDR3 extends over 12 amino acids. CDR3 residues: CASSLGSGEQYF. The CDR3 DNA reads as TGTGCCAGCAGCTTAGGGTCAGGTGAGCAGTACTTC. Complete variable domain (other parts from reference TRBV7-9 and TRBJ2-7): DTGVSQNPRHKITKRGQNVTFRCDPISEHNRLYWYRQTLGQGPEFLTYFQNEAQLEKSRLLSDRFSAERPKGSFSTLEIQRTEQGDSAMYLCASSLGSGEQYFGPGTRLTVT.

The chain combines TRBV28 with TRBJ1-5; no clear D. The CDR3 extends over 17 amino acids. From germline, CDR1 is MDHEN and CDR2 SYDVKM. V was trimmed by 4 bases and J by 3 bases, leaving 19 bases between them. CDR3 sequence: CASSSPVGWGNNQPQHF. The CDR3, as DNA: TGTGCCAGCAGTTCGCCAGTTGGGTGGGGTAACAATCAGCCCCAGCATTTT. The entire variable domain, with the rest obtained from reference TRBV28 and TRBJ1-5, is as follows: DVKVTQSSRYLVKRTGEKVFLECVQDMDHENMFWYRQDPGLGLRLIYFSYDVKMKEKGDIPEGYSVSREKKERFSLILESASTNQTSMYLCASSSPVGWGNNQPQHFGDGTRLSIL.

The chain joins TRBV18 to TRBJ2-7; 9 nucleotides align to TRBD1. Per germline, CDR1 KGHSH and CDR2 LQKENI. The trim removed 0 bases at V and 2 bases at J, leaving 2 bases unmatched. This CDR3 contains 15 residues. In DNA form, the CDR3 reads TGTGCCAGCTCACCACCGGGACAGGGTCCCTACGAGCAGTACTTC. Its protein is CASSPPGQGPYEQYF.

In DNA form, the CDR3 reads TGTGCCAGCAGCCCCCGAGAGGGACTCGTCACAGATACGCAGTATTTT. Protein sequence: CASSPREGLVTDTQYF. The gene calls are TRBV7-2 and TRBJ2-3, with D maybe TRBD2 (6 bases). The CDR3 extends over 16 amino acids. Germline V lookup: CDR1 SGHTA, CDR2 FQGNSA. V lost 5 bases and J lost 2, with 17 bases in between.

The rearrangement uses TRBV11-2 and TRBJ2-7; D is undetermined. CDR1 and CDR2 (germline): SGHAT, FQNNGV. This CDR3 is 13 amino acids long. The V end lost 5 bases, the J end lost 2 bases, and 10 bases lay between the germline ends. The CDR3: CASSPTLTYEQYF. The CDR3 DNA reads TGTGCCAGCAGCCCGACTTTAACCTACGAGCAGTACTTC. Filled out from reference TRBV11-2 and TRBJ2-7, the complete variable domain reads EAGVAQSPRYKIIEKRQSVAFWCNPISGHATLYWYQQILGQGPKLLIQFQNNGVVDDSQLPKDRFSAERLKGVDSTLKIQPAKLEDSAVYLCASSPTLTYEQYFGPGTRLTVT.

V gene TRBV6-6 combines with J gene TRBJ2-7; 10 positions agree with TRBD2. From germline, CDR1 is MNHNY and CDR2 SVGAGI (reference sequence). After removal of 6 bases from V and 4 bases from J, the junction contained 6 bases not matched to a gene. This CDR3 is 14 amino acids long. The CDR3 bases are TGTGCCAGCAGGCTAGCGGGAGAAAGGTACGAGCAGTACTTC. Protein product: CASRLAGERYEQYF.

The genes are TRBV15 and TRBJ1-4, with 9 bases that match TRBD1. CDR3 length: 13 amino acids. After removal of 3 bases from V and 10 bases from J, the junction contained 3 bases not matched to a gene. Germline V gene data show CDR1 as LNHNV and CDR2 as YYDKDF (reference sequence). CDR3 residues: CATSSSGQGKLFF. The DNA for the CDR3 is TGTGCCACCAGCAGCTCGGGACAGGGAAAACTGTTTTTT.

The J gene is TRBJ2-3, the V gene TRBV2; D is undetermined. V was shortened by 1 base and J by 2 bases, with 10 bases between the two germline ends. Germline V gives CDR1 SNHLY, CDR2 FYNNEI. This CDR3 comprises 15 residues. The CDR3 DNA follows: TGTGCCAGCAGTGAAGAAGTAGGTTTCACAGATACGCAGTATTTT. Translation gives CASSEEVGFTDTQYF.

This clone was counted once. This sequence joins TRBV4-1 and TRBJ1-5, with 7 bases matching TRBD1. Germline lookup yields CDR1 MGHRA and CDR2 YSYEKL. V gave up 6 bases and J gave up 3 bases; unmatched junction bases: 5. This CDR3 is 14 amino acids long. The CDR3 region has the DNA TGCGCCAGCAGTCAGGGGGGAAACAATCAGCCCCAGCATTTT. It translates to CASSQGGNNQPQHF.

V is TRBV4-3 and J is TRBJ2-2; possibly TRBD1 or TRBD2 for D (5 bases each). Germline V gives CDR1 LGHNA, CDR2 YSLEER. The ends were cut back, 4 bases at V and 1 base at J, with 13 bases in the middle. CDR3 length equals 16 residues. CDR3 sequence reads: CASSPIGTLNTGELFF. In nucleotides, the CDR3 is TGCGCCAGCAGCCCAATTGGGACGTTGAACACCGGGGAGCTGTTTTTT.

A note on this clone: Distinct nucleotide sequences in the sample also encode this CDR3. The V and J genes are TRBV4-2 and TRBJ2-3; possibly TRBD1 or TRBD2 for D (6 bases each). V lost 1 base and J 2 bases, leaving 10 bases between the germline ends. CDR3 length equals 15 residues. Germline-derived CDR1 and CDR2 are LGHNA and YNFKEQ. CDR3 in DNA: TGTGCCAGCAGCCAAGCCGGGGGCTCCACAGATACGCAGTATTTT. Protein product: CASSQAGGSTDTQYF.

J is TRBJ1-1 and V is TRBV6-1; no definite D call. Germline CDR1 reads MNHNS; CDR2 reads SASEGT. Trimming took off 1 base at V and 3 bases at J, with 6 bases between the two ends. The length of the CDR3 is 13 residues. The CDR3 region is CASSEGRDTEAFF. The CDR3 DNA follows: TGTGCCAGCAGTGAAGGGAGGGACACTGAAGCTTTCTTT.

V and J are TRBV5-1 and TRBJ2-1; 7 bases are shared with TRBD2. CDR1 and CDR2 from the germline V gene are SGHRS and YFSETQ. The V segment lost 4 bases and the J segment 8 bases; nucleotides outside the gene matches: 12. This CDR3 has 15 residues. CDR3 loop: CASSVPGGVADEQFF. CDR3 DNA sequence: TGCGCCAGCAGCGTCCCGGGGGGAGTGGCTGATGAGCAGTTCTTC. The full variable domain, with the rest looked up from reference TRBV5-1 and TRBJ2-1, is KAGVTQTPRYLIKTRGQQVTLSCSPISGHRSVSWYQQTPGQGLQFLFEYFSETQRNKGNFPGRFSGRQFSNSRSEMNVSTLELGDSALYLCASSVPGGVADEQFFGPGTRLTVL.

The chain couples TRBV6-2 or TRBV6-3 to TRBJ1-6, with D possibly being TRBD1 (6 bases). Trimming stripped 5 bases from V and 10 bases from J, with 18 bases between. The germline CDR1 and CDR2 sequences are MNHEY and SVGEGT. The CDR3 has 15 residues. As DNA, the CDR3 is TGTGCCAGCAGTCCGGCTCAGGGGAGCGTGTCACCCCTCCACTTT. It codes for CASSPAQGSVSPLHF.

The rearrangement links TRBV9 to TRBJ2-5; D is unresolved. Germline CDR1 SGDLS, CDR2 YYNGEE. The length of the CDR3 is 15 residues. V lost 0 bases and J 5 bases, leaving 14 bases between the germline ends. For the CDR3, the DNA is TGTGCCAGCAGCGTAGGAGGAGACGGTTTGGAGACCCAGTACTTC. It is translated as CASSVGGDGLETQYF.